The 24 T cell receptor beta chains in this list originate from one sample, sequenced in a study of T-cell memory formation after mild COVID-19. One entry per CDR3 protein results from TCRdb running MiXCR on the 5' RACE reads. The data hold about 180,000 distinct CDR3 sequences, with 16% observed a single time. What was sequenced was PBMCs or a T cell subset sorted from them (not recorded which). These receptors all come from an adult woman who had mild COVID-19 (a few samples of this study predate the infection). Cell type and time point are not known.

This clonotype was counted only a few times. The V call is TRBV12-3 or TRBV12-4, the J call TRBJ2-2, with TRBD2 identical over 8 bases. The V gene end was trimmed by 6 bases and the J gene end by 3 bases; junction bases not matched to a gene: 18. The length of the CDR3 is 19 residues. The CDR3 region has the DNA TGTGCCAGCAGGAGTGGTCCGAGAACGGGAGGGCCACACACCGGGGAGCTGTTTTTT. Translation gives CASRSGPRTGGPHTGELFF.

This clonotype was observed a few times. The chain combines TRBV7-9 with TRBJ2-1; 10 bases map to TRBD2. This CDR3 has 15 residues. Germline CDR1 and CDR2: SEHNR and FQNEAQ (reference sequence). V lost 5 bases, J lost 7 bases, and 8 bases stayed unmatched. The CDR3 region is CASSPPGLAKNEQFF. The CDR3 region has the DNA TGTGCCAGCAGCCCGCCGGGACTAGCGAAAAATGAGCAGTTCTTC.

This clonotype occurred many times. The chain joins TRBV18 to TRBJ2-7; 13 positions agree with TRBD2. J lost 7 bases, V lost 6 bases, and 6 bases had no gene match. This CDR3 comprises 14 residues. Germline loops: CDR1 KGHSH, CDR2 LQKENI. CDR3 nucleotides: TGTGCCAGCTCGCCCGGACTAGCGGGAGATGAGCAGTACTTC. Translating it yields CASSPGLAGDEQYF.

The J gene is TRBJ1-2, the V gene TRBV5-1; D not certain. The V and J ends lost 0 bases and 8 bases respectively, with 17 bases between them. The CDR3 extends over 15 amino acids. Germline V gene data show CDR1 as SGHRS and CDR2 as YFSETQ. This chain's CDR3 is CASSLALEGYRGYTF. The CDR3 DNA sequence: TGCGCCAGCAGCTTGGCCCTCGAAGGGTACCGCGGCTACACCTTC.

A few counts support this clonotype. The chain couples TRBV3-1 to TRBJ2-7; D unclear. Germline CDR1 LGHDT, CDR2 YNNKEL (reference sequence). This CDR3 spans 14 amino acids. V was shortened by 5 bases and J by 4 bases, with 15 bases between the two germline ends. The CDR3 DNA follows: TGTGCCAGCAGCGCGCGGTCCCTGGGATACGAGCAGTACTTC. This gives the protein CASSARSLGYEQYF.

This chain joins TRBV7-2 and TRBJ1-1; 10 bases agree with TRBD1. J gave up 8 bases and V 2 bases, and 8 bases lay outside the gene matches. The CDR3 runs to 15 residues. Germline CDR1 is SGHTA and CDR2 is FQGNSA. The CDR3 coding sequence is TGTGCCAGCAGCTTAAGGGACAGGGGAGAACCAGAAGCTTTCTTT. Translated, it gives CASSLRDRGEPEAFF.

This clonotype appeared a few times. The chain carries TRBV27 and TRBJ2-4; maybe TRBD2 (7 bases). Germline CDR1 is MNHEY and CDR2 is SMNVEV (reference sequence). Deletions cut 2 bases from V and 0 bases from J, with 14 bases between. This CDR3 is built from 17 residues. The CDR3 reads CASSLTGGGLAKNIQYF. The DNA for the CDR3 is TGTGCCAGCAGTTTAACGGGGGGCGGATTAGCCAAAAACATTCAGTACTTC.

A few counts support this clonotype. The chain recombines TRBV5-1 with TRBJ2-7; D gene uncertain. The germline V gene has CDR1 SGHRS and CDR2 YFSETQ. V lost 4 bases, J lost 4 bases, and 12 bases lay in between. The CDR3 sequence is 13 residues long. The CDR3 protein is CASSISTVYEQYF. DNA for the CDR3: TGCGCCAGCAGCATCTCGACTGTATACGAGCAGTACTTC. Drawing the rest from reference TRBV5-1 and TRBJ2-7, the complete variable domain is KAGVTQTPRYLIKTRGQQVTLSCSPISGHRSVSWYQQTPGQGLQFLFEYFSETQRNKGNFPGRFSGRQFSNSRSEMNVSTLELGDSALYLCASSISTVYEQYFGPGTRLTVT.

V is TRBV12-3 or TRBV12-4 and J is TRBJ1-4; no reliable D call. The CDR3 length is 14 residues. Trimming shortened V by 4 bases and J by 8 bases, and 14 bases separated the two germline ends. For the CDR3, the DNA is TGTGCCAGCAGTTCGAGCCGGTTTGGGGAAAAACTGTTTTTT. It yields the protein CASSSSRFGEKLFF.

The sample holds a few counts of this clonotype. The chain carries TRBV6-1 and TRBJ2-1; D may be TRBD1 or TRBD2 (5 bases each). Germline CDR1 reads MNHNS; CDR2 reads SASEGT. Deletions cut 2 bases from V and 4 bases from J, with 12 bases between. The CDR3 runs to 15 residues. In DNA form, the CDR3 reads TGTGCCAGCAGTGAATCCCCGAGGGGATACAATGAGCAGTTCTTC. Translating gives CASSESPRGYNEQFF.

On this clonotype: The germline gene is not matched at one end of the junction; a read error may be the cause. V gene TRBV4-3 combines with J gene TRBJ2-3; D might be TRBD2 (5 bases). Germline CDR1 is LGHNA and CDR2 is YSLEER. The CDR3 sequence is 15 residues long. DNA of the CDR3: TGCGCCAGCAGACAAGGGATTCGAGGGACAGATACGCAGTATTTT. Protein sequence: CASRQGIRGTDTQYF.

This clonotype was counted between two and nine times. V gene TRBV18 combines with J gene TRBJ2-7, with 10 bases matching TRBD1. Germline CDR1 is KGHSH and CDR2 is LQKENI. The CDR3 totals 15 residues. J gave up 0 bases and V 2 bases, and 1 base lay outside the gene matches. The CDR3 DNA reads TGTGCCAGCTCACCAGGACAGGGGGGCTCCTACGAGCAGTACTTC. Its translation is CASSPGQGGSYEQYF.

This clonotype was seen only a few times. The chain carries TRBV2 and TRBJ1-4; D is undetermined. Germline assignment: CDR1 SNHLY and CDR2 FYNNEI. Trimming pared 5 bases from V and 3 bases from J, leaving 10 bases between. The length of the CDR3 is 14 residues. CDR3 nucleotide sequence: TGTGCCAGCAGTCTGGGGAACGCTAATGAAAAACTGTTTTTT. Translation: CASSLGNANEKLFF.

The CDR3 protein is CAWSRGQGDKNIQYF. The CDR3 nucleotides are TGTGCCTGGAGTAGGGGCCAGGGAGACAAAAACATTCAGTACTTC. V and J are TRBV30 and TRBJ2-4; TRBD1 or TRBD2 may be the D gene (5 bases each). CDR1 GTSNPN and CDR2 SVGIG come from the germline V gene (reference sequence). Trimming took off 2 bases at V and 3 bases at J, with 14 bases between the two ends. CDR3 size: 15 residues.

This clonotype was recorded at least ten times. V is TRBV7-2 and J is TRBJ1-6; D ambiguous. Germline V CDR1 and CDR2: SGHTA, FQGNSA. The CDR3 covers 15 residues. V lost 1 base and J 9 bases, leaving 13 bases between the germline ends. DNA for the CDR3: TGTGCCAGCAGCTTAGATTGGGGATTGGGTTCACCCCTCCACTTT. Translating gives CASSLDWGLGSPLHF.

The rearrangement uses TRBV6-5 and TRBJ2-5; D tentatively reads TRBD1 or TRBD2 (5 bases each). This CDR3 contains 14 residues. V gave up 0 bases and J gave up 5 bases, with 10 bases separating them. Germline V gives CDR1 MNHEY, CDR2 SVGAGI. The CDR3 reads CASSYSGRRETQYF. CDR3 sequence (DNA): TGTGCCAGCAGTTACTCGGGACGGCGGGAGACCCAGTACTTC.

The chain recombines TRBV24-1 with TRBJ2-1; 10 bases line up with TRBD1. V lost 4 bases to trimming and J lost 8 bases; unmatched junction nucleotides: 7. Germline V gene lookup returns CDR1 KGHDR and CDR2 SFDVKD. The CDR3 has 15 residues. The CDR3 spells CATSDRTGGWYEQFF. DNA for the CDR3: TGTGCCACCAGTGACAGGACAGGGGGATGGTATGAGCAGTTCTTC.

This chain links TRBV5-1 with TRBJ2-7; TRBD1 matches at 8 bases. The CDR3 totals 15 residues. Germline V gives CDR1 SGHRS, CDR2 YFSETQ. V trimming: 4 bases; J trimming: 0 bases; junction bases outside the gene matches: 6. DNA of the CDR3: TGCGCCAGCAGCCCGGAGGACAGGGTCTCCTACGAGCAGTACTTC. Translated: CASSPEDRVSYEQYF.

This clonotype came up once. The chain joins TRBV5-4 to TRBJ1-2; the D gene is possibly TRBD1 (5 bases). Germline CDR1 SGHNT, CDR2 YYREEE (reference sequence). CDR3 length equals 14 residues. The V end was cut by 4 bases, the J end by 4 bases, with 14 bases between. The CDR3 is CASSMDIFTYGYTF. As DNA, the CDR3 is TGTGCCAGCAGCATGGACATATTCACCTATGGCTACACCTTC.

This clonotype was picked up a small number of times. CDR3 protein: CASSYRAGYTF. Written as DNA, the CDR3 is TGTGCCAGCAGTTACAGGGCTGGCTACACCTTC. V usage is TRBV6-2 or TRBV6-3 and J usage is TRBJ1-2; no clear D gene. There are 11 residues in the CDR3. Germline V CDR1 and CDR2: MNHEY, SVGEGT. Trimming took 2 bases from V and 7 from J, leaving 5 bases between them.

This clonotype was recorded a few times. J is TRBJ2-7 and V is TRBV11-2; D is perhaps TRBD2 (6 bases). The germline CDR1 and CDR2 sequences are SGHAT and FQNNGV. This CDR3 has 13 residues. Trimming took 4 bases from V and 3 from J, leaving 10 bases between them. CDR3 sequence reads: CASSSSARYEQYF. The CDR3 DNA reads TGTGCCAGCAGCTCTAGCGCCCGCTACGAGCAGTACTTC. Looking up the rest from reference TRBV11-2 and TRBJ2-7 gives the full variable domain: EAGVAQSPRYKIIEKRQSVAFWCNPISGHATLYWYQQILGQGPKLLIQFQNNGVVDDSQLPKDRFSAERLKGVDSTLKIQPAKLEDSAVYLCASSSSARYEQYFGPGTRLTVT.

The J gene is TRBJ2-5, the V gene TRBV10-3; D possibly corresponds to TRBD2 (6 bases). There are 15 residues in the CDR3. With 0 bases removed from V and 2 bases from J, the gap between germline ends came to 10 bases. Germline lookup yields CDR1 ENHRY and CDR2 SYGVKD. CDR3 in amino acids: CAISESGGIQETQYF. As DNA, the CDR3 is TGTGCCATCAGTGAGTCTGGCGGGATACAAGAGACCCAGTACTTC.

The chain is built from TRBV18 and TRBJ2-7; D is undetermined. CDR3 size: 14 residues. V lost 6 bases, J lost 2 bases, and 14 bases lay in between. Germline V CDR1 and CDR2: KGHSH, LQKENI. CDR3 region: CASSPPMETYEQYF. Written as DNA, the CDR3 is TGTGCCAGCTCGCCTCCGATGGAGACCTACGAGCAGTACTTC. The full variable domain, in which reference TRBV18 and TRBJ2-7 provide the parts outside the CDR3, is NAGVMQNPRHLVRRRGQEARLRCSPMKGHSHVYWYRQLPEEGLKFMVYLQKENIIDESGMPKERFSAEFPKEGPSILRIQQVVRGDSAAYFCASSPPMETYEQYFGPGTRLTVT.

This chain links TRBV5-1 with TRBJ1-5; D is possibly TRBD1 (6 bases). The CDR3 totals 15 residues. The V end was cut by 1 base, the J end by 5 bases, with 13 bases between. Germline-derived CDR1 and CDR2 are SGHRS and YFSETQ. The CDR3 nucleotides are TGCGCCAGCAGCTTGTCGCCCAGGGGTGATCAGCCCCAGCATTTT. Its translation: CASSLSPRGDQPQHF.